This TCR beta chain was sequenced during a study of blood T cell repertoires in COVID-19. Study-level background: Sites across the United States, Italy and Spain contributed samples from acute and convalescent COVID-19. PBMCs, B-cell-depleted T cells, or T cells provided the cDNA or gDNA that made up the material.

Cohort 3 recovered donors had two negative PCRs, clearance, or symptom resolution. Libraries were prepared by immunoSEQ multiplex PCR; TCRdb keeps only in-frame clonotypes and omits some of them. The data hold 200,000 to 250,000 clones, with 70% to 85% observed a single time. Germline CDR1 and CDR2: SGHTA and FQGNSA. Losses at the gene ends were 3 bases for V and 4 bases for J; bases not matched to a gene: 3. This CDR3 is built from 15 residues. This clonotype originated in a man aged 55 to 70 who had recovered from COVID-19. The rearrangement links TRBV7-2 to TRBJ2-1; 10 bases map to TRBD2. Sequencing was done on a sample of PBMCs or T cells enriched from blood (not recorded which). CDR3 region: CASSFSSGGYNEQFF. CDR3 sequence (DNA): TGTGCCAGCAGCTTCTCTAGCGGGGGTTACAATGAGCAGTTCTTC.